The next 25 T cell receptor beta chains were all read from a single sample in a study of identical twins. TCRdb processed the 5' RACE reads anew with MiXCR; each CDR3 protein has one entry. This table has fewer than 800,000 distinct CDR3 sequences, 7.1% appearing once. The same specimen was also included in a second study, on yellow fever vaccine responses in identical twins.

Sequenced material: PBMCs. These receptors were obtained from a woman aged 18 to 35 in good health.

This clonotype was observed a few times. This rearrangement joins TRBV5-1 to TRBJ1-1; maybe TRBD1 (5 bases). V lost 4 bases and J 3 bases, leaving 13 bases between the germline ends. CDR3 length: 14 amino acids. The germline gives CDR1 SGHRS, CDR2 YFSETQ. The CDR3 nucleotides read TGCGCCAGCAGCATGGGGGATCGGGACACTGAAGCTTTCTTT. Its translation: CASSMGDRDTEAFF.

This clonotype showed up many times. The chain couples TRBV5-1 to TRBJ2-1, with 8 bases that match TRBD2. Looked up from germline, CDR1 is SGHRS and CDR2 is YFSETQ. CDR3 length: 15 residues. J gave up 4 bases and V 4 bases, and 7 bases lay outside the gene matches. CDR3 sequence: CASSLTGGRYNEQFF. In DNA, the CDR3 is TGCGCCAGCAGCCTGACGGGGGGGAGATACAATGAGCAGTTCTTC.

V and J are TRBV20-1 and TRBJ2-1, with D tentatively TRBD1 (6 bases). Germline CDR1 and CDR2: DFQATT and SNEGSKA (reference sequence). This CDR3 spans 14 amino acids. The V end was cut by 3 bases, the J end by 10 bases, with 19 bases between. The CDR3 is CSARDSGAQWEQFF. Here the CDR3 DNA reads TGCAGTGCTAGGGACAGTGGGGCGCAATGGGAGCAGTTCTTC.

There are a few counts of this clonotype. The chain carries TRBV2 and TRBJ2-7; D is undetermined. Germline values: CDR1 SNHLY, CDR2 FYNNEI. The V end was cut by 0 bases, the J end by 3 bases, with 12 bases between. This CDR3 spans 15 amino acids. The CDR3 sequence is CASSEAAWIDYEQYF. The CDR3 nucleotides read TGTGCCAGCAGTGAAGCGGCGTGGATAGACTACGAGCAGTACTTC.

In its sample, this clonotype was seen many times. The CDR3 here is CASSQARVNYGYTF. CDR3 bases: TGTGCCAGCAGCCAAGCCAGGGTTAACTATGGCTACACCTTC. The chain has TRBV14 and TRBJ1-2, with a possible D match to TRBD1 (5 bases). The germline gives CDR1 SGHDN, CDR2 FVKESK. The length of the CDR3 is 14 residues. V gave up 1 base and J gave up 1 base, with 7 bases separating them.

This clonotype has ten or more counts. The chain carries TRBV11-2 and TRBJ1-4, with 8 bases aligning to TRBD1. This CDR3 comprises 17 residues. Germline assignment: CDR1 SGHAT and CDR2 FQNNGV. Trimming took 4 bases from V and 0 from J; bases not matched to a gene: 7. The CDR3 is CASSWDRSLSTNEKLFF. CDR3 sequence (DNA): TGTGCCAGCAGCTGGGACAGGAGCCTTTCAACTAATGAAAAACTGTTTTTT.

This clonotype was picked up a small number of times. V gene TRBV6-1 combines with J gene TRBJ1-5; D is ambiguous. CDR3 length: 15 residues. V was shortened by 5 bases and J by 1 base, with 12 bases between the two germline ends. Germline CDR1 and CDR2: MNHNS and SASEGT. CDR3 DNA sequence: TGTGCCAGCAGTCCCAGCATTCGGAGCAATCAGCCCCAGCATTTT. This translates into CASSPSIRSNQPQHF.

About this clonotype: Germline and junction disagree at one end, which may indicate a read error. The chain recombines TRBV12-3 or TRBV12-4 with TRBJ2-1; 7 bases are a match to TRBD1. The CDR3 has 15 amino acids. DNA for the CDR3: TGTGACAGCACCGATGGGGGACAGCCAAGCAATGAGCAGTTCTTC. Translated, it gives CDSTDGGQPSNEQFF.

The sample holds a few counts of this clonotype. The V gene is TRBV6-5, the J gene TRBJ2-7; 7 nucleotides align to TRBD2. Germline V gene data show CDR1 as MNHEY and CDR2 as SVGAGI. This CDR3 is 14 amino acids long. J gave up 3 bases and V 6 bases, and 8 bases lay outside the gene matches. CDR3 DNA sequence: TGTGCCAGCAGCTACGGGGACTACTACTACGAGCAGTACTTC. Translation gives CASSYGDYYYEQYF.

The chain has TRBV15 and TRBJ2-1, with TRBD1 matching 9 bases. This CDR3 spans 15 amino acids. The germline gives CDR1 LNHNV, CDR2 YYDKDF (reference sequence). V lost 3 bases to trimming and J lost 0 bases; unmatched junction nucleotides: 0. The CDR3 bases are TGTGCCACCAGCAGGACAGGGGGCTCCTACAATGAGCAGTTCTTC. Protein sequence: CATSRTGGSYNEQFF.

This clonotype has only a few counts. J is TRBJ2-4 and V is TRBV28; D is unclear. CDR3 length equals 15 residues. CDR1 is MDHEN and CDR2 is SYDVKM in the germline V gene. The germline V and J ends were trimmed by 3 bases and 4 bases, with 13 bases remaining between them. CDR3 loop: CASSFKGDTKNIQYF. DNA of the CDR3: TGTGCCAGCAGTTTTAAAGGTGACACAAAAAACATTCAGTACTTC.

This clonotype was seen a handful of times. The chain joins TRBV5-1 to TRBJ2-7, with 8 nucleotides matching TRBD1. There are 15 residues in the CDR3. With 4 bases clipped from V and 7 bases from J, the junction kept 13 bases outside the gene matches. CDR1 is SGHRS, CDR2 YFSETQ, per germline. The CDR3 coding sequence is TGCGCCAGCAGCCCACCCCGGGGACAGGCGGGAGAGCAGTACTTC. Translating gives CASSPPRGQAGEQYF.

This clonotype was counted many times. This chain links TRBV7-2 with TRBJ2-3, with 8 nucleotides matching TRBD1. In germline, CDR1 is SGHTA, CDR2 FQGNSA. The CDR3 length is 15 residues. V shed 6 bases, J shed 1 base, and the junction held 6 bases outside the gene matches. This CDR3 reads CASRPTGARTDTQYF. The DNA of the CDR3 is TGTGCCAGCAGACCGACAGGGGCCCGCACAGATACGCAGTATTTT.

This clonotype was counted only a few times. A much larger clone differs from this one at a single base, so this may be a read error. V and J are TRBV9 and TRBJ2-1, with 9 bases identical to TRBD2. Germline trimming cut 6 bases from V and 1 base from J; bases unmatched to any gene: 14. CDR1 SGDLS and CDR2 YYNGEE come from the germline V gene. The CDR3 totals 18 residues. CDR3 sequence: CASMSSRLAAFSYNEQFF. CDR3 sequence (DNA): TGTGCCAGCATGTCGAGTAGACTAGCGGCATTTTCCTACAATGAGCAGTTCTTC. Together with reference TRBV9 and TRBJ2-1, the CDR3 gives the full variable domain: DSGVTQTPKHLITATGQRVTLRCSPRSGDLSVYWYQQSLDQGLQFLIQYYNGEERAKGNILERFSAQQFPDLHSELNLSSLELGDSALYFCASMSSRLAAFSYNEQFFGPGTRLTVL.

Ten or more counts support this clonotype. The CDR3 coding sequence is TGTGCCAGCAGCTTGGTGGCAGCTAAAGAGACCCAGTACTTC. Protein: CASSLVAAKETQYF. V gene TRBV5-6 combines with J gene TRBJ2-5; D uncertain. This CDR3 region has 14 residues. Germline CDR1 SGHDT, CDR2 YYEEEE. Between the trimmed V and J ends, which lost 0 bases and 3 bases, there was a span of 9 bases.

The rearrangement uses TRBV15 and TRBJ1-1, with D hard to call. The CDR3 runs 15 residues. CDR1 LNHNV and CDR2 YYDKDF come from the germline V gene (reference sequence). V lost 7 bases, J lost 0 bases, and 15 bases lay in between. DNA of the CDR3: TGTGCCACCACCCCGAAGGCAATAATGAACACTGAAGCTTTCTTT. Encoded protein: CATTPKAIMNTEAFF.

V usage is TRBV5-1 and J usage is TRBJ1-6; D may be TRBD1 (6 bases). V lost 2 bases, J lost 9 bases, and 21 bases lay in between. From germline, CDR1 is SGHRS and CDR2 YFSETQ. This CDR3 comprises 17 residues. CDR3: CASSLKSTEGGSSPLHF. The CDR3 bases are TGCGCCAGCAGCTTAAAGAGTACGGAGGGGGGAAGTTCACCCCTCCACTTT.

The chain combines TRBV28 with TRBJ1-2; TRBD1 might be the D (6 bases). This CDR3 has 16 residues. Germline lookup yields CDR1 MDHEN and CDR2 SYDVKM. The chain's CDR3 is CATDSLGATLPTGYTF. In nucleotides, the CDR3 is TGTGCAACCGATAGCCTGGGGGCCACCCTTCCGACTGGCTACACCTTC.

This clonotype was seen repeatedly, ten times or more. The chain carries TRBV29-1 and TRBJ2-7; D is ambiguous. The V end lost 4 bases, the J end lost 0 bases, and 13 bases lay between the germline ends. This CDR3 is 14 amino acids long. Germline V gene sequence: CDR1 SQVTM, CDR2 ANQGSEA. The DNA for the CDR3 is TGCAGCGTTGGAGTAATTGGGTTCTCCTACGAGCAGTACTTC. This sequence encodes CSVGVIGFSYEQYF.

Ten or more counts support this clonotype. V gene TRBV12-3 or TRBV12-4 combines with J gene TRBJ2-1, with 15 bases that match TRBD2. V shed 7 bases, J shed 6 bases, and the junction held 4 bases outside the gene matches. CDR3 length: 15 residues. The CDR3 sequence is CASTPGLAGGNEQFF. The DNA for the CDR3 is TGTGCCAGCACCCCGGGACTAGCGGGGGGCAATGAGCAGTTCTTC.

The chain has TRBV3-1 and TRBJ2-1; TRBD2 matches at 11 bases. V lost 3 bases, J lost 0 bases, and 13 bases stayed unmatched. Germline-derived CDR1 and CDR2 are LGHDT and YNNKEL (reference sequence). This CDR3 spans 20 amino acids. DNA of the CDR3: TGTGCCAGCAGCCAGGGCCTACTAGCGGGAGTGGGGGTCTCCTACAATGAGCAGTTCTTC. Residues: CASSQGLLAGVGVSYNEQFF.

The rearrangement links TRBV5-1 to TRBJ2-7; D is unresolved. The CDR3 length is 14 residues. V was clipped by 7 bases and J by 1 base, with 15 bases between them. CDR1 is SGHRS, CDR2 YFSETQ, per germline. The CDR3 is CASSSSTDSYEQYF. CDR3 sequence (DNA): TGCGCCAGCTCATCGTCGACGGATTCCTACGAGCAGTACTTC. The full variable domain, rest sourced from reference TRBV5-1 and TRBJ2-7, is KAGVTQTPRYLIKTRGQQVTLSCSPISGHRSVSWYQQTPGQGLQFLFEYFSETQRNKGNFPGRFSGRQFSNSRSEMNVSTLELGDSALYLCASSSSTDSYEQYFGPGTRLTVT.

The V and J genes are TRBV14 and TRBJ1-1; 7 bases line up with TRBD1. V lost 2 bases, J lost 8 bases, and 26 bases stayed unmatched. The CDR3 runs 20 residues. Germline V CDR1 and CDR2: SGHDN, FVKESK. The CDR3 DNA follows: TGTGCCAGCAGCCAAACGGACGTATTCCCGGGACAGCTTCCCGAGGGGGAAGCTTTCTTT. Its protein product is CASSQTDVFPGQLPEGEAFF.

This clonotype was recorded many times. As DNA, the CDR3 is TGCGCCAGCAGCTTGTGCGGGGGCGATGGGCAGTTCTTC. This sequence encodes CASSLCGGDGQFF. The J gene is TRBJ2-1, the V gene TRBV5-1; the D gene is possibly TRBD2 (7 bases). V was cut by 1 base and J by 12 bases, with 14 bases left in between. The CDR3 loop spans 13 amino acids. CDR1 is SGHRS and CDR2 is YFSETQ in the germline V gene.

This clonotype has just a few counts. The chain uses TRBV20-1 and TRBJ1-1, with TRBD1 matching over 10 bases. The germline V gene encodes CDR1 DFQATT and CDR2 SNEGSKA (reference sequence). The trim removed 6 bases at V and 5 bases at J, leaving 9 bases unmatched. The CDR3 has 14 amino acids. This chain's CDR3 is CSAREGQGRTEAFF. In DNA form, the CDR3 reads TGCAGTGCCCGTGAGGGACAGGGGAGGACTGAAGCTTTCTTT.